Reported below is one TCR beta chain. What it binds is not known. The CDR3 has 12 amino acids. V was cut by 6 bases and J by 0 bases, with 5 bases left in between. Germline CDR1 is MDHEN and CDR2 is SYDVKM. The sample originates from a study of T cell responses to AZD1222 COVID-19 vaccine. Looking at the study overall: Recipients boosted at about 4 weeks or about 12 weeks are pooled. Study-wide findings and caveats: Vaccine-associated CD4 TCRs ranged over spike, dominating at 160-218 and 743-854.

TCRdb keeps only in-frame clones here, not all; method: immunoSEQ multiplex PCR. Of roughly 170,000 clones in the sample, approximately 86% were seen once. This receptor was identified in an adult in good health. This chain links TRBV28 with TRBJ1-2; D is ambiguous. The material was peripheral blood, obtained on day 0 of AZD1222 vaccination. The CDR3 here is CASRTSNYGYTF. The CDR3 DNA is TGTGCCAGCAGAACCTCTAACTATGGCTACACCTTC.